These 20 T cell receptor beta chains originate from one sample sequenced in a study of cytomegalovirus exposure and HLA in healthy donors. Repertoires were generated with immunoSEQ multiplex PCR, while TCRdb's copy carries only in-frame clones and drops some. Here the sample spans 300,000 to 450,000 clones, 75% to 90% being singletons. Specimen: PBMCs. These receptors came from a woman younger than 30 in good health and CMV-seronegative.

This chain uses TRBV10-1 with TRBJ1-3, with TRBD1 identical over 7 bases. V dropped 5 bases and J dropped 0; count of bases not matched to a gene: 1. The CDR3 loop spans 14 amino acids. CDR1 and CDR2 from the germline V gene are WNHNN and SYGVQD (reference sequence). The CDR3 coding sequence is TGCGCCAGCAGTCAGGGGGTCTCTGGAAACACCATATATTTT. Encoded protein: CASSQGVSGNTIYF.

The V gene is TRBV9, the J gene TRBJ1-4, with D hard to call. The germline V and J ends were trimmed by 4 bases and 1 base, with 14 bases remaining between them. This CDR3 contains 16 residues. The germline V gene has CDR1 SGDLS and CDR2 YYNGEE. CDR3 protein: CASSSPRGGTNEKLFF. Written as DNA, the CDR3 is TGTGCCAGCAGCTCCCCCCGGGGTGGAACTAATGAAAAACTGTTTTTT.

The CDR3 reads CASSIRQGLNTEAFF. CDR3 in DNA: TGCGCCAGCAGTATTCGACAGGGACTTAACACTGAAGCTTTCTTT. This rearrangement joins TRBV5-1 to TRBJ1-1; 7 nucleotides line up with TRBD1. The J segment lost 2 bases and the V segment lost 5 bases, leaving 9 bases of the junction unmatched. The CDR3 runs 15 residues. The germline V gene encodes CDR1 SGHRS and CDR2 YFSETQ.

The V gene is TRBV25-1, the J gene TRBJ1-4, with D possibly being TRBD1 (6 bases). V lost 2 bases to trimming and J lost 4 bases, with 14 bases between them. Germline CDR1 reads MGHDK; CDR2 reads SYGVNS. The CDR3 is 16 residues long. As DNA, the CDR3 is TGTGCCAGCAGTGAACGCCCGACAGGCCTTAATGAAAAACTGTTTTTT. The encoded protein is CASSERPTGLNEKLFF.

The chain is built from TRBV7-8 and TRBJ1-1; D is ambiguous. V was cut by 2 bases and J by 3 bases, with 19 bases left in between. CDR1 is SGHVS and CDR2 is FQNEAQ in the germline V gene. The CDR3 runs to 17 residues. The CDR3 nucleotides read TGTGCCAGCAGCTTAATTTATGCAAGGAGTGCCCACACTGAAGCTTTCTTT. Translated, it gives CASSLIYARSAHTEAFF.

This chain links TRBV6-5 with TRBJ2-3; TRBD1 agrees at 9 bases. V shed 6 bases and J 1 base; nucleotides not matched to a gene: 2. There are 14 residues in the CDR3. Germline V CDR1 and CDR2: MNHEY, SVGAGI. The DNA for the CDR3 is TGTGCCAGCAGCCGGGACAGGGGCACAGATACGCAGTATTTT. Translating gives CASSRDRGTDTQYF.

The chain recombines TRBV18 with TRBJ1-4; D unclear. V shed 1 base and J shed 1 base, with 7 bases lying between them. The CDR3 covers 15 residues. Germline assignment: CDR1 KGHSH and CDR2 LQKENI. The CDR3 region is CASSPRPGTNEKLFF. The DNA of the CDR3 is TGTGCCAGCTCACCACGGCCGGGAACTAATGAAAAACTGTTTTTT.

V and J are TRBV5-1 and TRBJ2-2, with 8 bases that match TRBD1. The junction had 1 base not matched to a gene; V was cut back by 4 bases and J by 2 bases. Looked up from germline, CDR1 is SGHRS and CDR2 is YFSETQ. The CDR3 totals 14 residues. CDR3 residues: CASSGQGNTGELFF. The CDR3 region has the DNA TGCGCCAGCAGCGGACAGGGAAACACCGGGGAGCTGTTTTTT.

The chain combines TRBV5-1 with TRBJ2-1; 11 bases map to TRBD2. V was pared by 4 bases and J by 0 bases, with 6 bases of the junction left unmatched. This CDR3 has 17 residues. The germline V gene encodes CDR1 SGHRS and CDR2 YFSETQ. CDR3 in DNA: TGCGCCAGCAGCGGTAGCGGGGGGGTTAGCTCCTACAATGAGCAGTTCTTC. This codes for CASSGSGGVSSYNEQFF.

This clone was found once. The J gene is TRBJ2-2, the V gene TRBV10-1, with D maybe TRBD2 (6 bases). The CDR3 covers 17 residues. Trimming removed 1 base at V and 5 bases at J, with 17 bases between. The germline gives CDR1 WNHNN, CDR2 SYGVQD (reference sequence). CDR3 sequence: CASSEFKGGRRTGELFF. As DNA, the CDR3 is TGCGCCAGCAGTGAGTTCAAGGGAGGTCGGCGAACCGGGGAGCTGTTTTTT.

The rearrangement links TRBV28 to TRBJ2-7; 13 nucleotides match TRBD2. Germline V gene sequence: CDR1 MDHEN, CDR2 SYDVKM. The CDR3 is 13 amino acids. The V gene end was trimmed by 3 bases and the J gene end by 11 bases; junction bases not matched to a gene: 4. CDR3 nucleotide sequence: TGTGCCAGCAGTTTGGGACTAGCGGGATTGAAGTACTTC. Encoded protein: CASSLGLAGLKYF. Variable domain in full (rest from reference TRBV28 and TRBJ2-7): DVKVTQSSRYLVKRTGEKVFLECVQDMDHENMFWYRQDPGLGLRLIYFSYDVKMKEKGDIPEGYSVSREKKERFSLILESASTNQTSMYLCASSLGLAGLKYFGPGTRLTVT.

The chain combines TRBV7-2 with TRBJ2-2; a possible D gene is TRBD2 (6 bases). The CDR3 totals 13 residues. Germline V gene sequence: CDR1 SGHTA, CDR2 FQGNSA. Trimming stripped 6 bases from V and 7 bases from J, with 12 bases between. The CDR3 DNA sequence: TGTGCCAGCAGGAGGGAGGCTGGCGGGGAGCTGTTTTTT. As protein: CASRREAGGELFF.

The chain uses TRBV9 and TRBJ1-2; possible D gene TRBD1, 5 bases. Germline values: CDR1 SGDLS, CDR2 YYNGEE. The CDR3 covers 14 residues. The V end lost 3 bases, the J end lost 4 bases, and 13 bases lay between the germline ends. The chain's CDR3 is CASSGSTTVYGYTF. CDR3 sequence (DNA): TGTGCCAGCAGCGGATCCACGACAGTCTATGGCTACACCTTC.

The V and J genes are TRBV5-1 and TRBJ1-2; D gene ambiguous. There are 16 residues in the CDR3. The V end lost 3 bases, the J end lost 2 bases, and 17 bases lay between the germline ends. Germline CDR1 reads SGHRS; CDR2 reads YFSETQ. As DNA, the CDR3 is TGCGCCAGCAGCTGGAGCGTCCCCACCGGGAACTATGGCTACACCTTC. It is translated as CASSWSVPTGNYGYTF.

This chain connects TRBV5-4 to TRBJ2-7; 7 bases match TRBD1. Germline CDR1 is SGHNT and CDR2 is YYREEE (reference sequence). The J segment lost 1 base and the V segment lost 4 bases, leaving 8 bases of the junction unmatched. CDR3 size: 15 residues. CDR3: CASSKGQPASYEQYF. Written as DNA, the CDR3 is TGTGCCAGCAGCAAGGGACAGCCGGCGTCCTACGAGCAGTACTTC.

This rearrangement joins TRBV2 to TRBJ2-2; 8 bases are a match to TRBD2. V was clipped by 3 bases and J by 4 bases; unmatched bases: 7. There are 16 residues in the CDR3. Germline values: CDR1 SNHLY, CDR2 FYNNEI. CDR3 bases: TGTGCCAGCAGTGACCTCGGGAGGGCCGGCACCGGGGAGCTGTTTTTT. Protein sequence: CASSDLGRAGTGELFF.

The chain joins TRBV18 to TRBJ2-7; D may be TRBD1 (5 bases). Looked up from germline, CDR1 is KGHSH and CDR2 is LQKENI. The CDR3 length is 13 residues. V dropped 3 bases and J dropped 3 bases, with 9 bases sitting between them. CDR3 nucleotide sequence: TGTGCCAGCTCACCGGGGCAAGACTACGAGCAGTACTTC. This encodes CASSPGQDYEQYF.

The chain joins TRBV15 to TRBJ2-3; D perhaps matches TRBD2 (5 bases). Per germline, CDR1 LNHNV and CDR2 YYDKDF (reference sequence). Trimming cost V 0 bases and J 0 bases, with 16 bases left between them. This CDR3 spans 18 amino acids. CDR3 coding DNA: TGTGCCACCAGCAGAGAGACCTTAAGCGGAGCTAGCACAGATACGCAGTATTTT. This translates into CATSRETLSGASTDTQYF.

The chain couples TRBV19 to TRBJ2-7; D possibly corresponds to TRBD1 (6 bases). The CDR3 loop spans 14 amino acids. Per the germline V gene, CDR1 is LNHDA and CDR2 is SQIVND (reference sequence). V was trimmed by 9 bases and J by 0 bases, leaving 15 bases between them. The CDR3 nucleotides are TGTGCCAGCAAGACAGGTCAGAGCTCCTACGAGCAGTACTTC. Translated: CASKTGQSSYEQYF.

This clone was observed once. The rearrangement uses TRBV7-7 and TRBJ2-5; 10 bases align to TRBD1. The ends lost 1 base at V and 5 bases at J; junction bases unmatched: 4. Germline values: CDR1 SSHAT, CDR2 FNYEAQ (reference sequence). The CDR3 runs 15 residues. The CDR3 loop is CASSLGTGGAETQYF. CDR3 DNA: TGTGCCAGCAGCTTAGGGACAGGGGGAGCCGAGACCCAGTACTTC.